Reported below is one TCR beta chain. Its antigen remains unknown. Using its own MiXCR run on the RT-PCR reads, TCRdb lists one record per CDR3 protein. The sample lists approximately 20,000 distinct CDR3 sequences; over 65% were seen once. This CDR3 has 14 amino acids. V gave up 0 bases and J gave up 1 base, with 7 bases separating them. The germline gives CDR1 SGDLS, CDR2 YYNGEE. The sample belongs to a study of yellow fever vaccine responses in identical twins. Overall study results and limits: Twins' vaccine T cell responses reportedly seemed partly convergent and partly personalized.

The chain uses TRBV9 and TRBJ1-2; D is possibly TRBD1 (5 bases). The receptor comes from a woman aged 18-29 years who received the yellow fever vaccine. The specimen comprised T cells from blood (PBMCs), unsorted or a sorted subset (not recorded which), sampled before or after yellow fever vaccination (not recorded which). The CDR3 is CASSVAQGNYGYTF. CDR3 DNA: TGTGCCAGCAGCGTAGCCCAGGGTAACTATGGCTACACCTTC.